This section outlines one T cell receptor (beta chain) sequence together with its context. Its antigen is still unknown. No base quality information exists; no much larger clone differs at one position. The data were obtained in a study of T-cell memory formation after mild COVID-19 (dated by TCRdb to the early 2020s). About the study as a whole: TCR sequence clusters from the two donors were largely donor specific. The cohort comprised two young, previously healthy adult volunteers, one female and one male. In two donors, T-cell clones that expanded and contracted after mild COVID-19 were followed by sequencing TCRalpha and TCRbeta repertoires longitudinally.

Points the paper makes about the study in general: The second-wave clones that peaked on day 37 were not confirmed to be SARS-CoV-2 specific. The study covered only a couple of mild cases, and larger cohorts including severe cases with pre-infection samples were considered necessary. Some responding clones were detected in pre-infection memory, suggesting pre-existing cross-reactive memory T cells joined the SARS-CoV-2 response. Contracting CD4+ clones were found mainly in CM and EM memory subsets, while CD8+ clones were enriched in EMRA. Balanced CD4/CD8 phenotypes were observed for clones contracting from day 15 to 85, whereas a bias towards CD4+ was observed for a second wave of clones expanding from day 15 to 37.

PBMCs were isolated by Ficoll-Paque density gradient centrifugation. The V end gives up 6 bases and the J end 4 bases, leaving 14 bases in the junction not matched to a gene. Counted from cysteine to phenylalanine, this CDR3 has 18 amino acids. The only DNA kept is the CDR3, 54 bases in frame from the first base. Sequencing relied on an Illumina NovaSeq 6000. TCRalpha and TCRbeta cDNA libraries were built by 5'RACE with constant-segment primers, adding sample barcodes and unique molecular identifiers. RNA was extracted from every sample with Trizol reagent. Amplification of the libraries took two PCR steps, and the second step added a second sample barcode plus Illumina TruSeq adapters. Libraries were sequenced on an Illumina NovaSeq with 2 x 150 bp paired-end reads. Under the source paper's analysis protocol: Demultiplexing of reads and collapsing into UMI-guided consensus sequences were performed with migec v1.2.7. Using mixcr v2.1.11, the UMI consensuses were aligned to TRA and TRB V and J templates and assembled into clonotypes. Expanded or contracted clonotypes were those called significant by both edgeR and NoisET, with noise models trained on biological replicates. For edgeR calls, a false discovery rate-adjusted p below 0.01 and a log2 fold-change threshold of 1 were applied. As an exploratory analysis of dynamics, max-normalized trajectories of the 1000 most abundant clonotypes were examined with PCA combined with hierarchical clustering. Each responding clone was given a CD4 or CD8 phenotype based on the CD4+ and CD8+ repertoires, which had been sequenced separately. TCRdb reworked the public reads: Q25 trimming with fastp, MiXCR clone assembly, productive beta chains retained. Every entry covers one CDR3 protein and lists the most common genes and DNA from its rows. The V and J calls here are based on TCRdb, not the publication. Within this sample are 120,000 or so distinct CDR3 sequences, with 16% of them counted one time only. The ten largest clones add up to approximately 15% of the sample.

This sequence originates from an adult woman who had mild COVID-19 (a few samples of this study predate the infection). The sample titles of this study are shuffled in the database, so cell type and time point are left out; the donor was told from shared clones. Input material: PBMCs or a T cell subset sorted from them (not recorded which). The chain links TRBV12-3 or TRBV12-4 with TRBJ2-3; TRBD2 fits 12 bases in the junction. The CDR3: CASSRSRLAGVVADTQYF. In nucleotide form, the sequence is TGTGCCAGCAGCCGATCCCGACTAGCGGGAGTTGTTGCAGATACGCAGTATTTT.